This T cell receptor (beta chain) was obtained from a study of identical twins. Study results and caveats: Invariant MAIT and iNKT cells could partly confound zero-insertion analyses.

There are a few counts of this clonotype. What it recognizes is unknown. TCRdb used MiXCR to reprocess the 5' RACE reads, holding one entry per CDR3 protein. The sample shows 200,000 or so distinct CDR3 sequences, 15% of them seen only once. CDR3 length: 13 amino acids. The germline CDR1 and CDR2 sequences are SGHDT and YYEEEE. V was pared by 3 bases and J by 5 bases, with 11 bases between. Separately, the same data were catalogued under a study of T cells expressing NK-cell markers. Turning to that study: Sequencing covered eight donors, seven HCMV-seropositive and one seronegative.

The clonotype originates from a woman between 18 and 30 years old in good health. The rearrangement links TRBV5-6 to TRBJ1-1, with D unresolved. The material sequenced was CD8+ T cells sorted from blood. The CDR3 loop reads CASSWLSSTEAFF. CDR3 nucleotide sequence: TGTGCCAGCAGCTGGCTATCGTCGACTGAAGCTTTCTTT. Combining the CDR3 with reference TRBV5-6 and TRBJ1-1 gives the whole variable domain DAGVTQSPTHLIKTRGQQVTLRCSPKSGHDTVSWYQQALGQGPQFIFQYYEEEERQRGNFPDRFSGHQFPNYSSELNVNALLLGDSALYLCASSWLSSTEAFFGQGTRLTVV.